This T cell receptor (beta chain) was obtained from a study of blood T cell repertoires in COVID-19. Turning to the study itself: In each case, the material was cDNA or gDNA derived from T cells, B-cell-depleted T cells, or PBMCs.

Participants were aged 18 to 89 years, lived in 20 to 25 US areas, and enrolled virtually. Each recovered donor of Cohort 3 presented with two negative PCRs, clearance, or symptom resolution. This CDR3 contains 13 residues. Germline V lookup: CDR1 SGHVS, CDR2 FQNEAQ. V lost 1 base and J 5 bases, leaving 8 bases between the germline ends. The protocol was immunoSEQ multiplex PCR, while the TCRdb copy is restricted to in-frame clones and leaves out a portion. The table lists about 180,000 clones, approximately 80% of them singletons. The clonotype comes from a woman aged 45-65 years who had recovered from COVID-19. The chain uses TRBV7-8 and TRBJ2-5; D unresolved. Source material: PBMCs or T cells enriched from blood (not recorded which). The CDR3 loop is CASSLGIPETQYF. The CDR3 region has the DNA TGTGCCAGCAGCTTAGGTATCCCGGAGACCCAGTACTTC.